These 16 T cell receptor beta chains originate from one sample sequenced in a study of blood T cell repertoires in COVID-19. The data were produced by immunoSEQ multiplex PCR, yet TCRdb's version contains in-frame clones alone and is incomplete. The sample holds around 140,000 clones, 80% to 90% seen once. The sequenced sample consisted of peripheral blood. The receptors stem from a man aged 55 to 69 with active or convalescent COVID-19.

V usage is TRBV5-8 and J usage is TRBJ1-2; 11 bases fit TRBD1. Germline V gene lookup returns CDR1 SGHTS and CDR2 YDEGEE. V was clipped by 0 bases and J by 8 bases; unmatched bases: 6. The CDR3 runs 15 residues. The CDR3: CASSLAGQGAYGYTF. CDR3 nucleotides: TGTGCCAGCAGCTTGGCCGGACAGGGGGCGTACGGCTACACCTTC.

V and J are TRBV27 and TRBJ1-1, with 9 bases matching TRBD1. With 5 bases clipped from V and 5 bases from J, the junction kept 9 bases outside the gene matches. The CDR3 is made up of 15 amino acids. Germline V gene sequence: CDR1 MNHEY, CDR2 SMNVEV (reference sequence). CDR3 sequence (DNA): TGTGCCAGCAGTCCCCGGGACAGGGTGGGGACTGAAGCTTTCTTT. Protein product: CASSPRDRVGTEAFF.

The J gene is TRBJ1-2, the V gene TRBV29-1; D perhaps matches TRBD1 (5 bases). This CDR3 is built from 12 residues. Trimming stripped 3 bases from V and 8 bases from J, with 13 bases between. Germline CDR1 reads SQVTM; CDR2 reads ANQGSEA. The CDR3 DNA reads as TGCAGCGTTGAGACCGGGACTCACGGCTACACCTTC. Its translation is CSVETGTHGYTF.

The CDR3 loop is CASCSQLNYGYTF. The CDR3, as DNA: TGTGCCAGCTGCTCACAGCTTAACTATGGCTACACCTTC. The V and J genes are TRBV2 and TRBJ1-2; D is unresolved. V gave up 8 bases and J gave up 1 base, with 11 bases separating them. CDR3 length: 13 amino acids. CDR1 and CDR2 from the germline V gene are SNHLY and FYNNEI.

This CDR3 is CASSRLGQGHYEQYF. As DNA, the CDR3 is TGTGCCAGCAGCCGGTTGGGACAGGGGCACTACGAGCAGTACTTC. V and J are TRBV5-4 and TRBJ2-7, with 10 bases aligning to TRBD1. This CDR3 has 15 amino acids. The V gene end was trimmed by 4 bases and the J gene end by 3 bases; junction bases not matched to a gene: 7. Per germline, CDR1 SGHNT and CDR2 YYREEE (reference sequence).

The rearrangement uses TRBV24-1 and TRBJ1-1; TRBD1 might be the D (5 bases). The CDR3 is 17 residues long. Trimming pared 2 bases from V and 6 bases from J, leaving 21 bases between. CDR1 is KGHDR and CDR2 is SFDVKD in the germline V gene. The CDR3 DNA follows: TGTGCCACCAGTGATTCGACAGAATCGGTTGATAAAGCTGAAGCTTTCTTT. This codes for CATSDSTESVDKAEAFF.

This clone was seen just once. The rearrangement links TRBV5-1 to TRBJ2-5, with 8 bases lining up with TRBD2. Trimming at V came to 4 bases and at J to 2 bases, leaving 7 bases not matched to a gene. CDR3 size: 15 residues. Germline V gene data show CDR1 as SGHRS and CDR2 as YFSETQ. The CDR3 DNA follows: TGCGCCAGCAGCCGGTGGGGACTAGGTCAAGAGACCCAGTACTTC. It codes for CASSRWGLGQETQYF.

CDR3: CASSQKSWSRGHRNQPQHF. For the CDR3, the DNA is TGCGCCAGCAGCCAGAAAAGTTGGTCGAGGGGGCATAGGAATCAGCCCCAGCATTTT. The chain carries TRBV4-3 and TRBJ1-5; TRBD1 agrees at 7 bases. The CDR3 is made up of 19 amino acids. Unmatched junction bases numbered 18, after V lost 3 bases and J lost 4 bases. Germline assignment: CDR1 LGHNA and CDR2 YSLEER.

The chain couples TRBV9 to TRBJ1-2, with D possibly matching TRBD1 (5 bases). V dropped 3 bases and J dropped 3 bases, with 9 bases sitting between them. Germline CDR1 reads SGDLS; CDR2 reads YYNGEE. The CDR3 has 13 amino acids. In DNA, the CDR3 is TGTGCCAGCAGCGGACAGATTTACTATGGCTACACCTTC. As protein: CASSGQIYYGYTF.

The chain carries TRBV7-9 and TRBJ1-2; unclear D gene. CDR1 is SEHNR and CDR2 is FQNEAQ in the germline V gene (reference sequence). Trimming took 1 base from V and 4 from J, leaving 19 bases between them. This CDR3 spans 17 amino acids. The CDR3 loop is CASSLDVGEVRIYGYTF. CDR3 DNA: TGTGCCAGCAGCTTAGACGTGGGAGAGGTTCGCATCTATGGCTACACCTTC.

The chain links TRBV28 to TRBJ2-7, with 8 bases fitting TRBD1. The CDR3 extends over 15 amino acids. J lost 0 bases, V lost 7 bases, and 8 bases had no gene match. Germline assignment: CDR1 MDHEN and CDR2 SYDVKM. The CDR3 nucleotides are TGTGCCAGCACCCCTCCCACAGGGGGCTCCTACGAGCAGTACTTC. Its protein product is CASTPPTGGSYEQYF.

In its sample, this clone was seen once. The rearrangement joins TRBV4-3 to TRBJ2-7; 7 positions match TRBD1. CDR1 is LGHNA, CDR2 YSLEER, per germline. Trimming took 4 bases from V and 0 from J; bases not matched to a gene: 6. The CDR3 has 15 residues. The CDR3 region is CASSLGTVSSYEQYF. In DNA, the CDR3 is TGCGCCAGCAGCCTCGGGACAGTAAGCTCCTACGAGCAGTACTTC.

This chain links TRBV6-6 with TRBJ2-2; 13 nucleotides line up with TRBD2. CDR3 size: 15 residues. J gave up 6 bases and V 5 bases, and 3 bases lay outside the gene matches. The germline V gene has CDR1 MNHNY and CDR2 SVGAGI (reference sequence). CDR3 in amino acids: CASSRTSGRSGELFF. DNA for the CDR3: TGTGCCAGCAGTCGGACTAGCGGGAGATCCGGGGAGCTGTTTTTT.

There are a few counts of this clone. V is TRBV19 and J is TRBJ1-2; maybe TRBD1 (6 bases). The germline V gene encodes CDR1 LNHDA and CDR2 SQIVND (reference sequence). There are 12 residues in the CDR3. Trimming left V 7 bases short and J 5 bases short, with 11 bases between. CDR3 in DNA: TGTGCCAGTACGACAGGATATTATGGCTACACCTTC. Its translation is CASTTGYYGYTF.

This rearrangement joins TRBV18 to TRBJ2-3, with 10 bases lining up with TRBD2. Trimming removed 2 bases from V and 1 base from J; junction bases left unmatched: 3. This CDR3 comprises 16 residues. The germline V gene has CDR1 KGHSH and CDR2 LQKENI. The CDR3 sequence is CASSPSLAGGTDTQYF. CDR3 nucleotides: TGTGCCAGCTCACCATCGCTAGCGGGAGGCACAGATACGCAGTATTTT.

V usage is TRBV5-1 and J usage is TRBJ2-1, with D possibly matching TRBD1 (6 bases). The V gene's germline CDR1 is SGHRS and CDR2 YFSETQ. The CDR3 is made up of 16 amino acids. With 3 bases removed from V and 10 bases from J, the gap between germline ends came to 23 bases. The CDR3 protein is CASSWTGTRDLGEQFF. The CDR3 DNA reads TGCGCCAGCAGCTGGACCGGGACAAGGGATTTGGGGGAGCAGTTCTTC.